The source of this T cell receptor beta chain is a study of cytomegalovirus exposure and HLA in healthy donors. Broader study findings: Reportedly, HLA-A and HLA-B alleles of most subjects were accurately predicted from TCR beta.

J lost 7 bases, V lost 6 bases, and 10 bases had no gene match. CDR3 length: 14 amino acids. Looked up from germline, CDR1 is MNHEY and CDR2 is SMNVEV (reference sequence). To note about this clone: Its antigen remains unknown.

In the PCR, 60 Vbeta and 13 Jbeta primers were used. Profiled with immunoSEQ multiplex PCR; TCRdb holds only in-frame clones, not every one. Here the sample spans around 94,000 clones, around 69% being singletons. The TCR originated in a woman aged 60-70 years in good health and CMV-seropositive. The sample consisted of PBMCs. The chain uses TRBV27 and TRBJ2-7; 9 bases line up with TRBD2. CDR3 region: CASSVSGSSREQYF. The DNA of the CDR3 is TGTGCCAGCAGCGTTAGCGGGAGTTCGCGGGAGCAGTACTTC.